This TCR beta chain originates from a study of control samples from healthy donors and cancer patients. Sequencing was performed with immunoSEQ multiplex PCR; in TCRdb, only in-frame clones are kept and a portion is missing. The data hold roughly 98,000 clones, with roughly 82% observed a single time. Looked up from germline, CDR1 is SGHRS and CDR2 is YFSETQ. CDR3 length equals 14 residues. After removal of 4 bases from V and 4 bases from J, the junction contained 7 bases not matched to a gene. Sequencing input: blood. The chain is built from TRBV5-1 and TRBJ2-5, with TRBD2 matching over 7 bases. This TCR came from a woman aged 55-70 years in good health. CDR3 nucleotide sequence: TGCGCCAGCAGCCCCCAGGGAGGGAGAGAGACCCAGTACTTC. Translation: CASSPQGGRETQYF.